This is a list of T cell receptor beta chains from one sample in a study of blood T cell repertoires in COVID-19. TCRdb keeps only in-frame clones here, not all; method: immunoSEQ multiplex PCR. This sample has 360,000 or so clones, with 88% found just once. The sequencing input was PBMCs or T cells enriched from blood (not recorded which). Receptors originate from a woman between 25 and 40 years old who had been exposed to COVID-19. Each CDR3 is given with its conserved first and last residue. A D gene is named only where the DNA matches it firmly. Some rows have no size entry. The others give once, few or many, or a class for an expanded clone.

abundance,d_gene,j_gene,v_gene,CDR3nt,CDR3aa
.,.,TRBJ2-3,TRBV5-4,TGTGCCAGCAGCTTGGTGGGACTGGCAGATACGCAGTATTTT,CASSLVGLADTQYF
.,.,TRBJ1-5,TRBV30,TGTGCCTGGAGGGTGGGGGGTCAGCCCCAGCATTTT,CAWRVGGQPQHF
.,.,TRBJ2-7,TRBV15,TGTGCCACCAGCAGAGATTCCAGGGAATTATTCTACGAGCAGTACTTC,CATSRDSRELFYEQYF
.,.,TRBJ2-1,TRBV29-1,TGCAGCGTCGCGCAGGGGCATGAGCAGTTCTTC,CSVAQGHEQFF
.,.,TRBJ2-5,TRBV9,TGTGCCAGCAGCGTAAGCGTACTAGTGGAGACCCAGTACTTC,CASSVSVLVETQYF
.,TRBD1,TRBJ1-4,TRBV28,TGTGCCAGCAGCCCGACAACAGGGGGCGCAGGGGAAAAACTGTTTTTT,CASSPTTGGAGEKLFF
.,.,TRBJ2-5,TRBV19,TGTGCCAGTAGTATTGGCCAGCGCCAAGAGACCCAGTACTTC,CASSIGQRQETQYF
.,.,TRBJ1-2,TRBV28,TGTGCCAGCAGTTTAGGTTTCTTTTCCCACAGCTCCCGTTCTGGCTACACCTTC,CASSLGFFSHSSRSGYTF
.,TRBD1,TRBJ1-6,TRBV6-5,TGTGCCAGCAGTTCTCTGGGACAGGCGCCGAATTCACCCCTCCACTTT,CASSSLGQAPNSPLHF
.,TRBD1,TRBJ1-1,TRBV9,TGTGCCAGCAGCGAGAAGACAGGGGGAGTCACTGAAGCTTTCTTT,CASSEKTGGVTEAFF
.,.,TRBJ1-1,TRBV7-9,TGTGCCAGCAGCTTCTGGGGAGACGACACTGAAGCTTTCTTT,CASSFWGDDTEAFF
.,TRBD2,TRBJ2-1,TRBV29-1,TGCAGCGTTGGACTAGCGGGAGAGGGTGAGCAGTTCTTC,CSVGLAGEGEQFF
.,TRBD2,TRBJ2-1,TRBV6-5,TGTGCCAGCAGTTACTCGGCTAGCGGGAGGGCCGGAGAGCAGTTCTTC,CASSYSASGRAGEQFF
.,.,TRBJ2-7,TRBV27,TGTGCCAGCAGTTTATCGGTGCGGGCGGGACGGCTCTACGAGCAGTACTTC,CASSLSVRAGRLYEQYF
.,.,TRBJ2-7,TRBV7-3,TGTGCCAGCAGCTTAGAGGTCGGGTCCTCCTACGAGCAGTACTTC,CASSLEVGSSYEQYF
.,.,TRBJ2-3,TRBV28,TGTGCCAGCAGTTTAATGGGGATTGGGGGGGCCACAGATACGCAGTATTTT,CASSLMGIGGATDTQYF
.,TRBD2,TRBJ2-1,TRBV27,TGTGCCACCCAACTAGCGGGGTATTACAATGAGCAGTTCTTC,CATQLAGYYNEQFF
.,.,TRBJ2-7,TRBV28,TGTGCCAGCAGTCCGCAGGGCCTTCTGAGCGAGCAGTACTTC,CASSPQGLLSEQYF
.,TRBD1,TRBJ1-1,TRBV6-5,TGTGCCAGCAGGAGGACAGGGCCAAACACTGAAGCTTTCTTT,CASRRTGPNTEAFF
.,TRBD2,TRBJ2-1,TRBV5-1,TGCGCCAGCAGCACAGGACTAGCGGGAGGGAATGAGCAGTTCTTC,CASSTGLAGGNEQFF
.,TRBD1,TRBJ2-2,TRBV7-3,TGTGCCAGCAGCTTAAATTCTAGGGACAGGCCAAGGAGGGGCACCGGGGAGCTGTTTTTT,CASSLNSRDRPRRGTGELFF
few,TRBD1,TRBJ2-7,TRBV12-3/TRBV12-4,TGTGCCAGCAGCAGGGACAGCTACGAGCAGTACTTC,CASSRDSYEQYF
.,TRBD1,TRBJ1-6,TRBV7-3,TGTGCCAGCAGCCCGACAGGGACTAATTCACCCCTCCACTTT,CASSPTGTNSPLHF
.,.,TRBJ1-1,TRBV19,TGTGCCAGTAGTACCCCAGGGGAAGCTTTCTTT,CASSTPGEAFF
.,TRBD1,TRBJ1-6,TRBV18,TGTGCCAGCTCACCAATGGGACAGCAGAGCTCCTATAATTCACCCCTCCACTTT,CASSPMGQQSSYNSPLHF
.,.,TRBJ2-5,TRBV27,TGTGCCAGCAGGATACGGGAGACCCAGTACTTC,CASRIRETQYF
.,.,TRBJ2-7,TRBV18,TGTGCCAGCTCACCTGGGTTGCTGCAGGAATCCTACGAGCAGTACTTC,CASSPGLLQESYEQYF
.,TRBD2,TRBJ2-7,TRBV27,TGTGCCAGCAGCGGAGAGCCGGGAGGGGAATACGAGCAGTACTTC,CASSGEPGGEYEQYF
.,.,TRBJ2-5,TRBV28,TGTGCCAGCAAAACAGGGGGGGAAGAGACCCAGTACTTC,CASKTGGEETQYF
.,.,TRBJ2-3,TRBV7-7,TGTGCTAGCAGCTCCCGAGACAGACCAGATACGCAGTATTTT,CASSSRDRPDTQYF
.,.,TRBJ1-2,TRBV27,TGTGCCAGCAGTCCAGGGACATCCGGCGCTGATGGCTACACCTTC,CASSPGTSGADGYTF
.,.,TRBJ1-4,TRBV15,TGTGCCACCAGCAGAGATCACCCCAACCCCCTCAGTGAAAAACTGTTTTTT,CATSRDHPNPLSEKLFF
once,.,TRBJ2-5,TRBV5-4,TGTGCCAGCAGCTTGGCAGGAGGCCAAGAGACCCAGTACTTC,CASSLAGGQETQYF
.,TRBD1,TRBJ2-6,TRBV3-1/TRBV3-2,TGTGCCAGCAGCCTCGGACAGGACGTGGCTTTC,CASSLGQDVAF
.,TRBD2,TRBJ2-7,TRBV10-3,TGTGCCATCAGTGGGGTGACTAGCGGGGCCTACGAGCAGTACTTC,CAISGVTSGAYEQYF
.,TRBD1,TRBJ2-3,TRBV5-1,TGCGCCAGCAGCTTGCCCGTCCCGGGACAGGGTTTGGCAGATACGCAGTATTTT,CASSLPVPGQGLADTQYF
.,.,TRBJ2-7,TRBV7-9,TGTGCCAGCGGGGGTGCCGGGACATTTGACAGCTCCTACGAGCAGTACTTC,CASGGAGTFDSSYEQYF
.,.,TRBJ1-1,TRBV19,TGTGCCAGTAGTATAGGACACCTCACTGAAGCTTTCTTT,CASSIGHLTEAFF
.,TRBD2,TRBJ2-7,TRBV4-2,TGTGCCAGCAGCCAATTTGGGACTACCTACGAGCAGTACTTC,CASSQFGTTYEQYF
.,TRBD1,TRBJ2-3,TRBV28,TGTGCCAGCAACCACCCGGGACAGAACACAGATACGCAGTATTTT,CASNHPGQNTDTQYF
.,TRBD2,TRBJ2-1,TRBV7-8,TGTGCCAGCAGCCCCCCCCTCGGGGGGAATGAGCAGTTCTTC,CASSPPLGGNEQFF
.,.,TRBJ2-3,TRBV5-1,TGCGCCAGCAGCTTGACTGATACGCAGTATTTT,CASSLTDTQYF
.,.,TRBJ1-2,TRBV19,TGTGCCAGTAGTATACATAACTATGGCTACACCTTC,CASSIHNYGYTF
.,.,TRBJ1-1,TRBV6-1,TGTGCCAGCAGTGAAGACGGGGAGGTGGGGGGGGCTTTCTTT,CASSEDGEVGGAFF
.,.,TRBJ2-3,TRBV18,TGTGCCAGCTCACGCGGCGTAGCGGCAGATACGCAGTATTTT,CASSRGVAADTQYF
.,.,TRBJ2-5,TRBV7-9,TGTGCCAGCGCCAGGCGGGGGCACGAGCAAGAGACCCAGTACTTC,CASARRGHEQETQYF
.,TRBD1,TRBJ2-7,TRBV6-2/TRBV6-3,TGTGCCAGCGGTTTAGCAGGGGGCAGCTACGAGCAGTACTTC,CASGLAGGSYEQYF
.,.,TRBJ2-1,TRBV6-1,TGTGCCAGCAGTGAAACCGCCTCCCTTTTTGGGCGGGCGACTTACAATGAGCAGTTCTTC,CASSETASLFGRATYNEQFF
.,TRBD1,TRBJ2-3,TRBV6-5,TGTGCCAGCTCTCCCCCGGGACAGGGGACAGATACGCAGTATTTT,CASSPPGQGTDTQYF
.,.,TRBJ1-1,TRBV7-9,TGTGCCAGCAAGGCGGGGGCAACTGAAGCTTTCTTT,CASKAGATEAFF
.,TRBD1,TRBJ1-3,TRBV5-1,TGCGCCAGCAGTCGGGACAGGGCTGGAAACACCATATATTTT,CASSRDRAGNTIYF